The TCR beta chain described here comes from a study of cytotoxic CD8 clonotypes in ibrutinib-treated CLL. Whole-study context: After a median of about 62 months, 14 patients stayed remitted and approximately twelve progressed; responses had been partial in 24 and complete in 2. Overall study results and limits: Investigators sampled sustained-remission and progressing patients at differing times. Public clonotypes occurred uncommonly; on treatment, they contracted or remained stable. The study found clonality rose at ibrutinib response, then fell toward baseline at progression.

With respect to this clone: Antigen specificity is unknown.

From germline, CDR1 is MDHEN and CDR2 SYDVKM. This CDR3 is built from 13 residues. V gave up 4 bases and J gave up 6 bases, with 10 bases separating them. Measured with immunoSEQ multiplex PCR; TCRdb has only the in-frame clones, and not every one. Of roughly 51,000 clones in the sample, about half were seen once. The material was PBMCs, obtained after 12 months of ibrutinib treatment. The chain uses TRBV28 and TRBJ1-5; D uncertain. This receptor was taken from a human donor with chronic lymphocytic leukemia. CDR3 sequence reads: CASSSWATQPQHF. CDR3 DNA: TGTGCCAGCAGTTCCTGGGCCACTCAGCCCCAGCATTTT. Combining the CDR3 with reference TRBV28 and TRBJ1-5 gives the whole variable domain DVKVTQSSRYLVKRTGEKVFLECVQDMDHENMFWYRQDPGLGLRLIYFSYDVKMKEKGDIPEGYSVSREKKERFSLILESASTNQTSMYLCASSSWATQPQHFGDGTRLSIL.